Listed below are T cell receptor beta chains from one sample, sequenced in a study of blood T cell repertoires in COVID-19. Using immunoSEQ multiplex PCR, the repertoire was profiled, and TCRdb retains in-frame clones only, with some absent. This table holds roughly 120,000 clones, roughly 90% found once. The sequencing input was peripheral blood. Source of these receptors: a human donor in a cohort sampled during active COVID-19. Both conserved end residues are part of each CDR3. D genes are given only for firm matches. The size of a clone is reported for some rows only, either as once, few or many, or as a class for expanded clones.

size	V	J	D	CDR3	DNA
-	TRBV12-5	TRBJ1-5	TRBD1	CASGSGGQLGNQPQHF	TGTGCTAGTGGTTCCGGGGGACAGTTGGGCAATCAGCCCCAGCATTTT
-	TRBV29-1	TRBJ2-5	-	CSVDRSQETQYF	TGCAGCGTTGACCGGAGCCAAGAGACCCAGTACTTC
-	TRBV5-1	TRBJ1-1	-	CASSWSSGEGTEAFF	TGCGCCAGCAGCTGGTCCTCAGGGGAAGGCACTGAAGCTTTCTTT
-	TRBV19	TRBJ1-4	TRBD1	CASSGQGAQKLFF	TGTGCCAGTAGTGGACAGGGGGCTCAAAAACTGTTTTTT
-	TRBV27	TRBJ2-5	-	CASSSPGHLQETQYF	TGTGCCAGCAGTTCTCCGGGACACTTACAAGAGACCCAGTACTTC
-	TRBV28	TRBJ2-2	TRBD2	CASRRTSGTGELFF	TGTGCCAGCAGGCGGACTAGCGGTACCGGGGAGCTGTTTTTT
-	TRBV3-1/TRBV3-2	TRBJ1-2	-	CASSRGQKQNYGYTF	TGTGCCAGCAGCCGTGGACAGAAGCAAAACTATGGCTACACCTTC
-	TRBV3-1/TRBV3-2	TRBJ2-5	-	CASSQDAGQTTQYF	TGTGCCAGCAGCCAAGATGCAGGGCAGACGACCCAGTACTTC
-	TRBV2	TRBJ2-7	-	CASSVDTASSEQYF	TGTGCCAGCAGTGTAGACACCGCCTCAAGCGAGCAGTACTTC
-	TRBV3-1/TRBV3-2	TRBJ1-3	-	CASSQGRGTGNTIYF	TGTGCCAGCAGCCAAGGCAGGGGCACTGGAAACACCATATATTTT
-	TRBV18	TRBJ2-6	TRBD1	CASSRTGGAGANVLTF	TGTGCCAGCTCCCGGACAGGGGGCGCTGGGGCCAACGTCCTGACTTTC
-	TRBV16	TRBJ2-1	TRBD1	CASSQVPGQGFEQFF	TGTGCCAGCAGCCAGGTCCCGGGACAGGGGTTTGAGCAGTTCTTC
many	TRBV19	TRBJ2-6	-	CASTKPSVSGANVLTF	TGTGCCAGTACTAAGCCGTCGGTTTCTGGGGCCAACGTCCTGACTTTC
-	TRBV7-9	TRBJ2-1	TRBD1	CASSPTGDRAFYYNEQFF	TGTGCCAGCAGCCCCACCGGAGACAGGGCCTTTTACTACAATGAGCAGTTCTTC
-	TRBV29-1	TRBJ1-2	TRBD1	CSVEGGQGGYGYTF	TGCAGCGTTGAAGGGGGACAGGGCGGCTATGGCTACACCTTC
-	TRBV27	TRBJ2-7	TRBD2	CASNQGVALGLAEQYF	TGTGCCAGCAACCAAGGTGTGGCTTTAGGACTAGCCGAGCAGTACTTC
-	TRBV7-9	TRBJ2-3	-	CASSLGVDTQYF	TGTGCCAGCAGCTTAGGCGTGGATACGCAGTATTTT